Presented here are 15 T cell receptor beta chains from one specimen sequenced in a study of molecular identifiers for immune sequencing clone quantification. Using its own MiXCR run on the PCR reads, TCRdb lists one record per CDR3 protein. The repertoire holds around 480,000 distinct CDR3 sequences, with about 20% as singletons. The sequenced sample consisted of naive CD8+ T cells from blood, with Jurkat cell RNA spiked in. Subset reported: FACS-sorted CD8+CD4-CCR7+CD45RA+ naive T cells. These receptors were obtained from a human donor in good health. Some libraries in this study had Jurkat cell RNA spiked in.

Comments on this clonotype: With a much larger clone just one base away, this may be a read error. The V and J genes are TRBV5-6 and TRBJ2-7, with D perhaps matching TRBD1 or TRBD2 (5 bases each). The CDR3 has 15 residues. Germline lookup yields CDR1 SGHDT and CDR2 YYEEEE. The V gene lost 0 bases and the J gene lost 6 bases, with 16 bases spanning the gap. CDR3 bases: TGTGCCAGCAGCTTGGTAAGGGACGGGGCGTCCGAGCAGTACTTC. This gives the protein CASSLVRDGASEQYF.

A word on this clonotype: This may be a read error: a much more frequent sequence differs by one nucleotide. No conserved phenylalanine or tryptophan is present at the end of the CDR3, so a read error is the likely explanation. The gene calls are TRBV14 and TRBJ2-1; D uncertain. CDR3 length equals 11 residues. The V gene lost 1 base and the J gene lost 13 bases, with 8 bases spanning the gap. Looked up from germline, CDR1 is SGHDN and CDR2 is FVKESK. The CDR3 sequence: CASSQGTVQFS. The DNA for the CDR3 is TGTGCCAGCAGCCAAGGCACAGTTCAGTTCTCC.

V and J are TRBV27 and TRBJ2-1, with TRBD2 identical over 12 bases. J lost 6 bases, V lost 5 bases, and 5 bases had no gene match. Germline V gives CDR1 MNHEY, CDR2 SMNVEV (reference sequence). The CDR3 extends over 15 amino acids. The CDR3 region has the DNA TGTGCCAGCAGTATCCTAGCGGGAGGGCCCAATGAGCAGTTCTTC. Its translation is CASSILAGGPNEQFF.

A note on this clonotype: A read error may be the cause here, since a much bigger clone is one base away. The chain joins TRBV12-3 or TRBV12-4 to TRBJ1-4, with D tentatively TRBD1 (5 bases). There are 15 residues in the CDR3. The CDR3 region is CASSFGRSGREKLIF. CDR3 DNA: TGTGCCAGCAGTTTTGGGCGGTCAGGGCGCGAAAAACTGATTTTT.

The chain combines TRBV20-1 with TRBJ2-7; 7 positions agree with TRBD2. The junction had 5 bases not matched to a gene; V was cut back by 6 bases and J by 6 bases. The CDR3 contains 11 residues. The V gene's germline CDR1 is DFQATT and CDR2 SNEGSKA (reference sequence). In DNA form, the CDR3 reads TGCAGTGCAAGACGGGGGGTCGAGCAGTACTTC. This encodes CSARRGVEQYF.

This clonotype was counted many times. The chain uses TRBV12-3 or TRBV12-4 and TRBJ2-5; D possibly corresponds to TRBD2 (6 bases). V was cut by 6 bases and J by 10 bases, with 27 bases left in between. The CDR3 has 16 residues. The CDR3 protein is CASSPPPTGQRRVQYF. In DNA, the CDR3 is TGTGCCAGCAGCCCGCCGCCGACCGGGCAACGGAGGGTCCAGTACTTC.

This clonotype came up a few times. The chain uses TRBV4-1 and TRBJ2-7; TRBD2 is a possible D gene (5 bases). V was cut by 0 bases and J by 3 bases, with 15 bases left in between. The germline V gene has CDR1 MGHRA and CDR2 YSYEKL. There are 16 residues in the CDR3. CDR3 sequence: CASSQDLRLPYYEQYF. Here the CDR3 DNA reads TGCGCCAGCAGCCAAGATCTTCGACTACCTTACTACGAGCAGTACTTC.

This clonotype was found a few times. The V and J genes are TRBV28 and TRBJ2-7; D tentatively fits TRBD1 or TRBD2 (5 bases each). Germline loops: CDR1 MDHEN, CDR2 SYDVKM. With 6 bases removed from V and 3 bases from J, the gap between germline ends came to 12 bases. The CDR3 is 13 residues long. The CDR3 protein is CASRQDSLYEQYF. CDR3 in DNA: TGTGCCAGCAGACAGGACTCTCTCTACGAGCAGTACTTC.

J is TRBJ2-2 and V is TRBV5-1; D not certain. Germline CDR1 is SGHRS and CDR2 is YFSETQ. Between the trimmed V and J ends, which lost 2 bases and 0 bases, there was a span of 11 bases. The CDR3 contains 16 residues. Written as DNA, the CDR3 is TGCGCCAGCAGCTTTTCCGGGCCGGCGAACACCGGGGAGCTGTTTTTT. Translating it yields CASSFSGPANTGELFF.

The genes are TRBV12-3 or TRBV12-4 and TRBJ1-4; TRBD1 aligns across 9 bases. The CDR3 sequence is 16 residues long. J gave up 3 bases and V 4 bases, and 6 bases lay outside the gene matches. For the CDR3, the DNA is TGTGCCAGCAGTTCAACAGGGGGCGCAGCTAATGAAAAACTGTTTTTT. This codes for CASSSTGGAANEKLFF.

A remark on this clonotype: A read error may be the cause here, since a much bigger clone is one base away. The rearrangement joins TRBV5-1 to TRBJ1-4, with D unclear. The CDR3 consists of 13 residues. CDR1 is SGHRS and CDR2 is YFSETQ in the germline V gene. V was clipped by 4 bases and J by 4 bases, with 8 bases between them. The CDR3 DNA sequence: TGCGCCAGCAGCGCGGATAATAATGAAAAACTGTTTTTT. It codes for CASSADNNEKLFF. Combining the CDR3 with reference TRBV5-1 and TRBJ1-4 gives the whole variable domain KAGVTQTPRYLIKTRGQQVTLSCSPISGHRSVSWYQQTPGQGLQFLFEYFSETQRNKGNFPGRFSGRQFSNSRSEMNVSTLELGDSALYLCASSADNNEKLFFGSGTQLSVL.

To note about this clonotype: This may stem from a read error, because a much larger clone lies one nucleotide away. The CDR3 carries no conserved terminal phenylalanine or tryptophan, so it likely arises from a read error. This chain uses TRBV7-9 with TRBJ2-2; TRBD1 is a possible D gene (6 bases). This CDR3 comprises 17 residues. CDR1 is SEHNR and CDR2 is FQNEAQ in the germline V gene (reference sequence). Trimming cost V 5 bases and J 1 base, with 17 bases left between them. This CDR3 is CASSLGQTFENTGELFY. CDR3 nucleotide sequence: TGTGCCAGCAGCCTAGGACAGACTTTTGAGAACACCGGGGAGCTGTTTTAT.

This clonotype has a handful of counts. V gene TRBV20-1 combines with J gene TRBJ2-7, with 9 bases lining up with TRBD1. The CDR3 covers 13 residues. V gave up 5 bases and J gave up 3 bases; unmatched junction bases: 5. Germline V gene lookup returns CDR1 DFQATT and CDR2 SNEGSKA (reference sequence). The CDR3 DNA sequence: TGCAGTGCTGGGGGACAGGGCATCTACGAGCAGTACTTC. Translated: CSAGGQGIYEQYF.

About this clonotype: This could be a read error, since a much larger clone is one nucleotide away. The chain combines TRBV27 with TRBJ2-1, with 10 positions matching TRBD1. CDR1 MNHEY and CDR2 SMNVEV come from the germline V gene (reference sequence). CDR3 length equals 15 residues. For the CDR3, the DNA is TGTGCCGGCAGTTTAAGACAGGGGGCCCCCAATGAGCAGTTCTTC. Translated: CAGSLRQGAPNEQFF.

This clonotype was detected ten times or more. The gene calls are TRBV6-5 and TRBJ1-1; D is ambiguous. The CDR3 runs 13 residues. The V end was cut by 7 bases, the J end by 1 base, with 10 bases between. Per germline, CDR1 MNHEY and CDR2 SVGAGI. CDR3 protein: CASTITANTEAFF. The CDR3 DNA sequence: TGTGCCAGCACCATTACAGCGAACACTGAAGCTTTCTTT.